These 28 T cell receptor beta chains were sequenced from one sample in a study of blood T cell repertoires in COVID-19. The method was immunoSEQ multiplex PCR; TCRdb's version includes in-frame clones alone and lacks a portion of them. Of approximately 140,000 clones listed, approximately 88% are singletons. The sample consisted of peripheral blood. These receptor sequences come from a man aged 55 to 70 with active or convalescent COVID-19.

The chain uses TRBV7-9 and TRBJ1-3; 11 nucleotides match TRBD1. V was pared by 0 bases and J by 3 bases, with 4 bases of the junction left unmatched. Germline-derived CDR1 and CDR2 are SEHNR and FQNEAQ (reference sequence). This CDR3 region has 17 residues. CDR3 loop: CASSLASDRGLGNTIYF. Here the CDR3 DNA reads TGTGCCAGCAGCTTAGCTTCGGACAGGGGGCTTGGAAACACCATATATTTT.

V usage is TRBV10-3 and J usage is TRBJ2-3; D unclear. CDR3 size: 13 residues. Germline values: CDR1 ENHRY, CDR2 SYGVKD. V lost 3 bases, J lost 3 bases, and 7 bases lay in between. CDR3 DNA sequence: TGTGCCATCAGTGAACGGGTGACAGATACGCAGTATTTT. It encodes CAISERVTDTQYF.

This rearrangement joins TRBV30 to TRBJ1-5; TRBD1 matches 7 bases. The CDR3 length is 13 residues. With V trimmed by 3 bases and J by 5 bases, 4 bases remained unmatched. Germline lookup yields CDR1 GTSNPN and CDR2 SVGIG (reference sequence). DNA for the CDR3: TGTGCCTGGAGCGACAGGGACGATCAGCCCCAGCATTTT. Amino acids: CAWSDRDDQPQHF. The variable domain in full, with the rest retrieved from reference TRBV30 and TRBJ1-5, is SQTIHQWPATLVQPVGSPLSLECTVEGTSNPNLYWYRQAAGRGLQLLFYSVGIGQISSEVPQNLSASRPQDRQFILSSKKLLLSDSGFYLCAWSDRDDQPQHFGDGTRLSIL.

The rearrangement joins TRBV28 to TRBJ2-4; 8 bases line up with TRBD1. Germline V gene sequence: CDR1 MDHEN, CDR2 SYDVKM. The J segment lost 6 bases and the V segment lost 4 bases, leaving 5 bases of the junction unmatched. This CDR3 is 14 amino acids long. CDR3 coding DNA: TGTGCCAGCAGTTACGGACAGGGCGGAAACATTCAGTACTTC. Protein: CASSYGQGGNIQYF.

In its sample, this clone was seen a few times. The chain combines TRBV6-4 with TRBJ1-1; D is unclear. Germline V gene data show CDR1 as MRHNA and CDR2 as SNTAGT. V lost 0 bases to trimming and J lost 0 bases, with 5 bases between them. The CDR3 extends over 14 amino acids. The CDR3 region has the DNA TGTGCCAGCAGTGACTCGAGCCTGAACACTGAAGCTTTCTTT. Translated, it gives CASSDSSLNTEAFF.

The gene calls are TRBV28 and TRBJ1-6; D gene unclear. The ends were cut back, 3 bases at V and 6 bases at J, with 9 bases in the middle. Looked up from germline, CDR1 is MDHEN and CDR2 is SYDVKM. The CDR3 consists of 14 residues. Written as DNA, the CDR3 is TGTGCCAGCAGTTTTCGTCTATCTAATTCACCCCTCCACTTT. It specifies CASSFRLSNSPLHF.

This sequence joins TRBV7-3 and TRBJ2-1, with 8 bases aligning to TRBD2. Germline loops: CDR1 SGHTA, CDR2 FQGTGA. V trimming: 3 bases; J trimming: 0 bases; junction bases outside the gene matches: 4. The CDR3 spans 16 residues. This CDR3 reads CASSFRREASYNEQFF. The CDR3 region has the DNA TGTGCCAGCAGCTTCCGGCGGGAGGCCTCCTACAATGAGCAGTTCTTC.

The chain carries TRBV5-1 and TRBJ1-2, with a tentative D call TRBD1 (5 bases). The V end was cut by 4 bases, the J end by 4 bases, with 11 bases between. Germline V gene lookup returns CDR1 SGHRS and CDR2 YFSETQ. This CDR3 is 13 amino acids long. The CDR3 loop reads CASSVTGSYGYTF. CDR3 nucleotides: TGCGCCAGCAGCGTTACAGGTTCCTATGGCTACACCTTC.

This sequence joins TRBV19 and TRBJ2-2; D remains ambiguous. The CDR3 consists of 14 residues. Trimming removed 6 bases from V and 2 bases from J, with 10 bases in between. Germline CDR1 reads LNHDA; CDR2 reads SQIVND (reference sequence). The CDR3 DNA follows: TGTGCCAGTAGACCTACAGTCAACACCGGGGAGCTGTTTTTT. Translated: CASRPTVNTGELFF.

This CDR3 reads CASSLELNTGELFF. The CDR3 DNA is TGTGCCAGCAGCTTGGAGCTCAACACCGGGGAGCTGTTTTTT. This chain joins TRBV5-4 and TRBJ2-2; D unresolved. Germline CDR1 and CDR2: SGHNT and YYREEE (reference sequence). This CDR3 has 14 residues. V was pared by 0 bases and J by 2 bases, with 5 bases between. Full variable domain (remainder filled in from reference TRBV5-4 and TRBJ2-2): ETGVTQSPTHLIKTRGQQVTLRCSSQSGHNTVSWYQQALGQGPQFIFQYYREEENGRGNFPPRFSGLQFPNYSSELNVNALELDDSALYLCASSLELNTGELFFGEGSRLTVL.

The chain couples TRBV28 to TRBJ2-7; 12 bases map to TRBD1. The CDR3 extends over 16 amino acids. V trimming: 4 bases; J trimming: 0 bases; junction bases outside the gene matches: 4. Germline loops: CDR1 MDHEN, CDR2 SYDVKM. The CDR3 nucleotides read TGTGCCAGCAGTTCAATGGGACAGGGGGCCTCCTACGAGCAGTACTTC. Translation gives CASSSMGQGASYEQYF. The full variable domain, completed using reference TRBV28 and TRBJ2-7, is DVKVTQSSRYLVKRTGEKVFLECVQDMDHENMFWYRQDPGLGLRLIYFSYDVKMKEKGDIPEGYSVSREKKERFSLILESASTNQTSMYLCASSSMGQGASYEQYFGPGTRLTVT.

The chain combines TRBV14 with TRBJ2-1; 9 bases map to TRBD1. Germline-derived CDR1 and CDR2 are SGHDN and FVKESK. Trimming at V came to 5 bases and at J to 6 bases, leaving 8 bases not matched to a gene. This CDR3 contains 15 residues. CDR3 bases: TGTGCCAGCAGCAGCCGGGACAGGGAATTCAATGAGCAGTTCTTC. Its protein product is CASSSRDREFNEQFF.

The V gene is TRBV6-2 or TRBV6-3, the J gene TRBJ1-2; unclear D gene. CDR3 length equals 13 residues. V gave up 5 bases and J gave up 2 bases, with 9 bases separating them. Germline CDR1 and CDR2: MNHEY and SVGEGT. The chain's CDR3 is CASSQQKNYGYTF. CDR3 DNA sequence: TGTGCCAGCAGTCAACAAAAGAACTATGGCTACACCTTC.

The table lists this clone with a few counts. The chain carries TRBV18 and TRBJ2-7, with TRBD1 matching over 9 bases. With V trimmed by 5 bases and J by 12 bases, 5 bases remained unmatched. CDR3 size: 11 residues. The germline V gene has CDR1 KGHSH and CDR2 LQKENI. The CDR3 loop is CASSRTGVWYF. DNA for the CDR3: TGTGCCAGCTCAAGGACAGGGGTATGGTACTTC.

V and J are TRBV6-5 and TRBJ1-1, with D unresolved. CDR3 size: 14 residues. Germline values: CDR1 MNHEY, CDR2 SVGAGI. V lost 6 bases and J lost 0, with 11 bases in between. DNA of the CDR3: TGTGCCAGCAGCCGACTGATTATGAACACTGAAGCTTTCTTT. This codes for CASSRLIMNTEAFF.

The genes are TRBV5-6 and TRBJ2-1; D perhaps matches TRBD2 (6 bases). This CDR3 is 16 amino acids long. V lost 0 bases to trimming and J lost 3 bases, with 13 bases between them. Germline assignment: CDR1 SGHDT and CDR2 YYEEEE. CDR3 residues: CASSLAPAGLYNEQFF. The DNA of the CDR3 is TGTGCCAGCAGCTTGGCTCCAGCGGGCCTCTACAATGAGCAGTTCTTC.

The chain combines TRBV4-3 with TRBJ2-5; possibly TRBD1 for D (6 bases). The germline V gene has CDR1 LGHNA and CDR2 YSLEER. There are 11 residues in the CDR3. Trimming left V 11 bases short and J 0 bases short, with 7 bases between. The CDR3 DNA reads TGCGCCCAGGGGTACCAAGAGACCCAGTACTTC. This encodes CAQGYQETQYF.

This clone has more than one count but fewer than ten. The CDR3 here is CASTDDRSYEQYF. The CDR3 region has the DNA TGTGCCAGCACCGACGACAGAAGTTACGAGCAGTACTTC. The rearrangement joins TRBV12-3 or TRBV12-4 to TRBJ2-7; maybe TRBD1 (5 bases). The CDR3 sequence is 13 residues long. V shed 7 bases and J shed 4 bases, with 14 bases lying between them.

The V gene is TRBV27, the J gene TRBJ1-5, with unresolved D. V was clipped by 5 bases and J by 9 bases, with 11 bases between them. The CDR3 length is 12 residues. Germline assignment: CDR1 MNHEY and CDR2 SMNVEV (reference sequence). The CDR3 DNA reads as TGTGCCAGCAGTGCTCTGGGGAGGCCCCAGCATTTT. Its protein is CASSALGRPQHF.

This sequence joins TRBV2 and TRBJ2-2, with D uncertain. The V end was cut by 2 bases, the J end by 2 bases, with 9 bases between. The CDR3 totals 15 residues. CDR1 is SNHLY and CDR2 is FYNNEI in the germline V gene. CDR3 in DNA: TGTGCCAGCAGTGAACAAGCCTTAAACACCGGGGAGCTGTTTTTT. This sequence encodes CASSEQALNTGELFF.

This clone was detected once. The V and J genes are TRBV28 and TRBJ2-3; the match to TRBD1 covers 10 bases. Trimming cost V 2 bases and J 5 bases; bases outside gene matches: 4. This CDR3 region has 15 residues. CDR1 and CDR2 (germline): MDHEN, SYDVKM. CDR3 DNA sequence: TGTGCCAGCAGTTTAGGGGGACAGGGGATAGATACGCAGTATTTT. The encoded protein is CASSLGGQGIDTQYF.

This chain connects TRBV3-1 (or the pseudogene TRBV3-2) to TRBJ2-7, with 8 bases lining up with TRBD2. This CDR3 is 16 amino acids long. V was clipped by 0 bases and J by 9 bases; unmatched bases: 13. Germline V gives CDR1 LGHDT, CDR2 YNNKEL (reference sequence). The chain's CDR3 is CASSQERKAGVGGQYF. The DNA for the CDR3 is TGTGCCAGCAGCCAAGAAAGGAAAGCGGGAGTGGGGGGGCAGTACTTC.

The chain combines TRBV28 with TRBJ1-2, with D tentatively TRBD1 (6 bases). V dropped 1 base and J dropped 0 bases, with 12 bases sitting between them. Germline lookup yields CDR1 MDHEN and CDR2 SYDVKM. The CDR3 contains 16 residues. The CDR3 coding sequence is TGTGCCAGCAGTTTATTCGGGAGGGGGGCTAACTATGGCTACACCTTC. Translated, it gives CASSLFGRGANYGYTF.

This chain connects TRBV27 to TRBJ2-7; a weak D match, TRBD1 (5 bases). The V gene lost 2 bases and the J gene lost 0 bases, with 11 bases spanning the gap. The CDR3 length is 15 residues. In germline, CDR1 is MNHEY, CDR2 SMNVEV (reference sequence). CDR3 nucleotide sequence: TGTGCCAGCAGTTTAGTAGCTGGGGCCTCCTACGAGCAGTACTTC. Its translation: CASSLVAGASYEQYF.

This chain joins TRBV3-1 (or the pseudogene TRBV3-2) and TRBJ2-7; 8 bases map to TRBD2. The CDR3 spans 14 residues. The germline V gene has CDR1 LGHDT and CDR2 YNNKEL (reference sequence). J gave up 3 bases and V 4 bases, and 5 bases lay outside the gene matches. CDR3 region: CASSRSGTDYEQYF. The CDR3 bases are TGTGCCAGCAGCCGTAGCGGGACCGACTACGAGCAGTACTTC.

This clone appeared a few times. The chain is built from TRBV3-1 (or the pseudogene TRBV3-2) and TRBJ2-1, with 7 bases that match TRBD2. Per germline, CDR1 LGHDT and CDR2 YNNKEL (reference sequence). V lost 4 bases to trimming and J lost 0 bases; unmatched junction nucleotides: 15. The CDR3 length is 19 residues. CDR3 sequence: CASSPSSSGIRSSYNEQFF. DNA for the CDR3: TGTGCCAGCAGCCCGTCCTCTAGCGGTATTCGGAGCTCCTACAATGAGCAGTTCTTC.

The CDR3 sequence is CASTNWAQETQYF. CDR3 DNA sequence: TGTGCCAGTACAAATTGGGCCCAAGAGACCCAGTACTTC. This chain uses TRBV12-3 or TRBV12-4 with TRBJ2-5; D call uncertain. Trimming took off 9 bases at V and 1 base at J, with 12 bases between the two ends. The CDR3 sequence is 13 residues long.

This chain links TRBV27 with TRBJ2-2; 9 bases match TRBD2. V was clipped by 0 bases and J by 4 bases; unmatched bases: 21. CDR1 is MNHEY and CDR2 is SMNVEV in the germline V gene (reference sequence). CDR3 length: 22 residues. The CDR3: CASSLSGRGDKLAGRSTGELFF. The CDR3 DNA follows: TGTGCCAGCAGTTTATCGGGAAGGGGGGACAAGCTAGCGGGAAGGAGCACCGGGGAGCTGTTTTTT.